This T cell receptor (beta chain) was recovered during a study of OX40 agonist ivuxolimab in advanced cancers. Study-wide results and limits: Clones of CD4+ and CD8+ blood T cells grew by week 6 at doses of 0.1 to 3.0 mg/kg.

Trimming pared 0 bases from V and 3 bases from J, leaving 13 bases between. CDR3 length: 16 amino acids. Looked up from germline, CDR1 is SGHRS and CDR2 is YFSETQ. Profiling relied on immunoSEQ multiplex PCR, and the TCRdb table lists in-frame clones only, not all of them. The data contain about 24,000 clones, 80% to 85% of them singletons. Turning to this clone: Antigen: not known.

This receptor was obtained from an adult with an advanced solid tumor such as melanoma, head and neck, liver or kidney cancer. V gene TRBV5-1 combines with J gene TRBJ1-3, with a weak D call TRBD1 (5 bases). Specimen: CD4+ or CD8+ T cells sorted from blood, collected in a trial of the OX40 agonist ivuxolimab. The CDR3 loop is CASSLAGGSGGNTIYF. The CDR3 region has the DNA TGCGCCAGCAGCTTGGCTGGGGGTAGCGGTGGAAACACCATATATTTT.